What follows describes a single TCR beta chain. What it recognizes is unknown. Primers: 60 Vbeta forward and 13 Jbeta reverse. Some clones are missing from TCRdb's copy, which holds only in-frame ones; the method was immunoSEQ multiplex PCR. This table holds 210,000 or so clones, around 78% found once. J was trimmed by 7 bases and V by 7 bases; bases with no gene match: 9. The CDR3 is made up of 12 amino acids. Germline assignment: CDR1 SQVTM and CDR2 ANQGSEA. The record originates from a study of cytomegalovirus exposure and HLA in healthy donors. Notes on the study in general: Some highly shared sequence variants likely arose as a pipeline artifact. Both high specificity and high sensitivity reportedly marked the classifier's diagnosis of cytomegalovirus status.

The clonotype originates from a boy younger than 18 in good health and CMV-seronegative. The specimen was PBMCs. The V gene is TRBV29-1, the J gene TRBJ1-2, with TRBD1 matching over 7 bases. CDR3 amino acids: CSAETGLGGYTF. CDR3 DNA: TGCAGCGCTGAGACAGGGCTAGGTGGCTACACCTTC.